Given below is one TCR beta chain in context. Germline V gene data show CDR1 as MDHEN and CDR2 as SYDVKM. CDR3 length equals 18 residues. V shed 4 bases, J shed 0 bases, and the junction held 14 bases outside the gene matches. The sample is drawn from a study of blood T cell repertoires in COVID-19. The cohort comprised adults aged about 18 to 100 years residing in about two dozen US areas. Assignment of participants to cohorts was predicated upon participant-reported clinical history. Recovered participants had two consecutive negative NP/OP PCR tests, healthcare professional clearance, or symptom resolution. Libraries were prepared by immunoSEQ multiplex PCR; TCRdb keeps only in-frame clonotypes and omits some of them. The data contain 320,000 or so clones, approximately 88% of them seen just once; the ten biggest clones take up about 5%.

The TCR was taken from a man aged 25-45 years who had recovered from COVID-19. J is TRBJ1-2 and V is TRBV28; TRBD1 aligns across 7 bases. The sample taken for sequencing was PBMCs or T cells enriched from blood (not recorded which). The CDR3 DNA is TGTGCCAGCAGTTCCTACTCCGCTCCCGGGACAGCTAACTATGGCTACACCTTC. Amino acid sequence: CASSSYSAPGTANYGYTF.